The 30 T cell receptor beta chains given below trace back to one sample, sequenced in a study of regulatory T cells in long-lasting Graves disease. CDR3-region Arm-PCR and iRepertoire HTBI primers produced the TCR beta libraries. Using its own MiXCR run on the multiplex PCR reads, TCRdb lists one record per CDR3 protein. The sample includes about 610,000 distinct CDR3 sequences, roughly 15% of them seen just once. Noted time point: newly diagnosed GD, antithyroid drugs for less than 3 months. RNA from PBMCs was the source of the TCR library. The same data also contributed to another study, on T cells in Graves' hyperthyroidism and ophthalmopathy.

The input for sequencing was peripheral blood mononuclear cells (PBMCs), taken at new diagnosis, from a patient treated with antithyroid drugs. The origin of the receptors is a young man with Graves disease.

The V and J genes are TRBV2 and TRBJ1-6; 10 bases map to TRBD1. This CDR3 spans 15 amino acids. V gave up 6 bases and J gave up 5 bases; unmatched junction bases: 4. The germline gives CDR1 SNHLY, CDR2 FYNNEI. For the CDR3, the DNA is TGTGCCAGCAGCGGACAGGGGGGGAATAATTCACCCCTCCACTTT. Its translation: CASSGQGGNNSPLHF.

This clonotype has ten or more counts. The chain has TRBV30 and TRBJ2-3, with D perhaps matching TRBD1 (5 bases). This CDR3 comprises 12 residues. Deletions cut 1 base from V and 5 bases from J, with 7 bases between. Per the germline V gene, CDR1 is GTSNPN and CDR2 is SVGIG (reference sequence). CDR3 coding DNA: TGTGCCTGGAGTGATAGGGGAGATACGCAGTATTTT. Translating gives CAWSDRGDTQYF.

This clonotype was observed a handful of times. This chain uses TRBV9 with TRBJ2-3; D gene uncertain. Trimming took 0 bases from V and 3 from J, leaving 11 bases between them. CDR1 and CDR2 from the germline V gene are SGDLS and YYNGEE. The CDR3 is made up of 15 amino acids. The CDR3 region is CASSVDGTTTDTQYF. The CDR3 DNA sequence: TGTGCCAGCAGCGTAGATGGAACGACGACAGATACGCAGTATTTT.

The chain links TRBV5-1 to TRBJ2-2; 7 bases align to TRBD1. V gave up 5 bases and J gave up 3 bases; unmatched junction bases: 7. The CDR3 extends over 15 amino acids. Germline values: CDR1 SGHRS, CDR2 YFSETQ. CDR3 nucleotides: TGCGCCAGCAGTCTCGGGACAGCTGACACCGGGGAGCTGTTTTTT. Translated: CASSLGTADTGELFF.

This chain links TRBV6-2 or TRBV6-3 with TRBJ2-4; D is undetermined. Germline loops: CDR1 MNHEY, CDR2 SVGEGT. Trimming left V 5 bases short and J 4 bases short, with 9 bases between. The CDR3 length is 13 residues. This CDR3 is CASSVVAKNIQYF. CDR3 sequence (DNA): TGTGCCAGCAGTGTTGTGGCAAAAAACATTCAGTACTTC.

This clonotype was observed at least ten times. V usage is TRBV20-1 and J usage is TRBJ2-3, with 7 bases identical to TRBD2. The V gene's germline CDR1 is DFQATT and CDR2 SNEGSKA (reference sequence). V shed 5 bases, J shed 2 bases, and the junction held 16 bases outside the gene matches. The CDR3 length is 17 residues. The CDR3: CSASGPVGREITDTQYF. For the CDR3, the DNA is TGCAGTGCTTCCGGACCCGTGGGGCGGGAGATCACAGATACGCAGTATTTT.

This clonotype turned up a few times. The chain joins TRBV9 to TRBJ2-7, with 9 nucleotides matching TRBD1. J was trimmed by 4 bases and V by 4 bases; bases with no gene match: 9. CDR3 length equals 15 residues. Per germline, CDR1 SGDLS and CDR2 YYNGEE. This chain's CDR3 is CASSPSGTGFYEQYF. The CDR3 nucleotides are TGTGCCAGCAGCCCGAGTGGGACAGGGTTTTACGAGCAGTACTTC.

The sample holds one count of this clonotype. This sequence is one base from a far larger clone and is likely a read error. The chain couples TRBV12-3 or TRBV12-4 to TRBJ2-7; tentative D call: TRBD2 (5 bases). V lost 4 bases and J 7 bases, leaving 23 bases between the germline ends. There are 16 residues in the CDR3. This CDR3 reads CASSSLSGLAYNEQYF. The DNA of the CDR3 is TGTGCCAGCAGTTCCCTCAGCGGCCTTGCCTACAATGAGCAGTACTTC.

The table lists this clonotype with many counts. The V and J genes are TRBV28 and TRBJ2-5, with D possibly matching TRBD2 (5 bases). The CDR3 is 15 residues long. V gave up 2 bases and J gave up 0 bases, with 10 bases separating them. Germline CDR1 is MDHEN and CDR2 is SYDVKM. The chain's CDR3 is CASSLGSVDQETQYF. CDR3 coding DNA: TGTGCCAGCAGTTTAGGTAGCGTAGACCAAGAGACCCAGTACTTC. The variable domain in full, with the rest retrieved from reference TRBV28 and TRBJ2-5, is DVKVTQSSRYLVKRTGEKVFLECVQDMDHENMFWYRQDPGLGLRLIYFSYDVKMKEKGDIPEGYSVSREKKERFSLILESASTNQTSMYLCASSLGSVDQETQYFGPGTRLLVL.

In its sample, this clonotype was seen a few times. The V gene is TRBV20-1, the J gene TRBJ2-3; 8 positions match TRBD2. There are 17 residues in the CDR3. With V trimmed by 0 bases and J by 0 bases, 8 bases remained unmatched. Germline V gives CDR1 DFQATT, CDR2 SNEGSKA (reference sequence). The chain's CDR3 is CSARDPGGRSSTDTQYF. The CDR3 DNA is TGCAGTGCTAGAGATCCGGGGGGGCGTTCTAGCACAGATACGCAGTATTTT.

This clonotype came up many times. In DNA form, the CDR3 reads TGTGCCAGCAGTCCACAGGGGCAAGGAGGCTACACCTTC. This encodes CASSPQGQGGYTF. The V call is TRBV12-3 or TRBV12-4, the J call TRBJ1-2; 7 positions agree with TRBD1. The CDR3 covers 13 residues. Trimming removed 5 bases from V and 8 bases from J; junction bases left unmatched: 8.

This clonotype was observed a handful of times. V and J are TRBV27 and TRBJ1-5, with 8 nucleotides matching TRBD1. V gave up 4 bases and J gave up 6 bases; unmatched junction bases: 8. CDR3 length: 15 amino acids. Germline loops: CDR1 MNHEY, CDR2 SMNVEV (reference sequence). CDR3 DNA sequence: TGTGCCAGCAGTTCCCAGGGGGCAGTCGGTCAGCCCCAGCATTTT. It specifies CASSSQGAVGQPQHF.

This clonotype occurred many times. In DNA, the CDR3 is TGTGCCAGCAGTTCGACCACCATCACCGTGGATGAGCAGTTCTTC. It translates to CASSSTTITVDEQFF. The chain is built from TRBV6-2 or TRBV6-3 and TRBJ2-1; D is undetermined. Trimming shortened V by 4 bases and J by 8 bases, and 18 bases separated the two germline ends. This CDR3 contains 15 residues. The germline gives CDR1 MNHEY, CDR2 SVGEGT.

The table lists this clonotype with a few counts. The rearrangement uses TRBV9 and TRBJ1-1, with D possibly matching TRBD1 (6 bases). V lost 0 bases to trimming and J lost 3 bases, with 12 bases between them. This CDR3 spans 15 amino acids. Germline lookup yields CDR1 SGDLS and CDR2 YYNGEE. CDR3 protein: CASSVAGGGHTEAFF. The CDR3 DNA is TGTGCCAGCAGCGTAGCGGGGGGCGGACACACTGAAGCTTTCTTT.

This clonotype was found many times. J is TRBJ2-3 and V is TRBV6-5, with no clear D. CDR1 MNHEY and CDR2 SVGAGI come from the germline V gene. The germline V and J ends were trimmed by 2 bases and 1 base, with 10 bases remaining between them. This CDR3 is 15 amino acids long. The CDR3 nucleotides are TGTGCCAGCAGTTACGTAGGGTTGGGCACAGATACGCAGTATTTT. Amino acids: CASSYVGLGTDTQYF.

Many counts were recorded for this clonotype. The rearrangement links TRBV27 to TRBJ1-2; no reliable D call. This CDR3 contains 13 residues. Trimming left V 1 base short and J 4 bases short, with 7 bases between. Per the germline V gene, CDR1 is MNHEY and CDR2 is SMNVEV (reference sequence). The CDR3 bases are TGTGCCAGCAGTTTATTCAGCAGCTATGGCTACACCTTC. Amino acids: CASSLFSSYGYTF.

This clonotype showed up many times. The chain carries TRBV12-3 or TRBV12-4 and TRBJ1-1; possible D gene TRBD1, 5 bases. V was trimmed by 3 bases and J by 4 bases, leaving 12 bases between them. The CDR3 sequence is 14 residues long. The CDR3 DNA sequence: TGTGCCAGCAGTTTCCCCGGAAGGGGCACTGAAGCTTTCTTT. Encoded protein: CASSFPGRGTEAFF.

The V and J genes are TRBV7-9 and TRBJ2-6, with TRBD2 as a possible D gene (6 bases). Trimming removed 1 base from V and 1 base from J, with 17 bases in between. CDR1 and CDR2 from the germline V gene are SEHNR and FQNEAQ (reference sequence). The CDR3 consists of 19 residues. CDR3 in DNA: TGTGCCAGCAGCTTAGGATTACAGGCAAGCGGGTCTGGGGCCAACGTCCTGACTTTC. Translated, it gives CASSLGLQASGSGANVLTF.

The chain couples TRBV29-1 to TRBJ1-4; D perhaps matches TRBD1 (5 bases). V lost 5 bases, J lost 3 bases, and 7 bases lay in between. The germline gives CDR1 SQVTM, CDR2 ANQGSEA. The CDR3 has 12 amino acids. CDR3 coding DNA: TGCAGCGTTCGACAGCCTAATGAAAAACTGTTTTTT. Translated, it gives CSVRQPNEKLFF. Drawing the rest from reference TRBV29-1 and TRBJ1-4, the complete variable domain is SAVISQKPSRDICQRGTSLTIQCQVDSQVTMMFWYRQQPGQSLTLIATANQGSEATYESGFVIDKFPISRPNLTFSTLTVSNMSPEDSSIYLCSVRQPNEKLFFGSGTQLSVL.

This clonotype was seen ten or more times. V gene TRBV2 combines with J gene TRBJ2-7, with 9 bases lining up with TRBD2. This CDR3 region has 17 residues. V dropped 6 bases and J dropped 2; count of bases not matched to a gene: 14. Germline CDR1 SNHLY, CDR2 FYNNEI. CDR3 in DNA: TGTGCCAGCAGCTCTACCTCAACTAGCGGGCTAACCTACGAGCAGTACTTC. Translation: CASSSTSTSGLTYEQYF.

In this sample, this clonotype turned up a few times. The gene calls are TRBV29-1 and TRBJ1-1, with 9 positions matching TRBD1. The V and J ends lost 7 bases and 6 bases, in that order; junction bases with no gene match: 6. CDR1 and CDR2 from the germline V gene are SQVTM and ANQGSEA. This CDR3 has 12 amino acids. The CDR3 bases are TGCAGCGCTGGACAGGGGAAAGCTGAAGCTTTCTTT. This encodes CSAGQGKAEAFF.

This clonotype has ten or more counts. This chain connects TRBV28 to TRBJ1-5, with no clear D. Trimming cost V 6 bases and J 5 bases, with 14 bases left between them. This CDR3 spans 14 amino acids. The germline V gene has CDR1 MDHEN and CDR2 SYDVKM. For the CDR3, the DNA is TGTGCCAGCAGCTACGATAAGGGCTATCAGCCCCAGCATTTT. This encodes CASSYDKGYQPQHF.

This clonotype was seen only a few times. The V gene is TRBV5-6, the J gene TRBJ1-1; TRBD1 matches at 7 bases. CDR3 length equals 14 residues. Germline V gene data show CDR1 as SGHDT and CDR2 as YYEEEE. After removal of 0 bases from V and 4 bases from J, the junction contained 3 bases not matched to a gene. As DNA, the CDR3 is TGTGCCAGCAGCTTGGAGGCAGGGGGCACTGAAGCTTTCTTT. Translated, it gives CASSLEAGGTEAFF.

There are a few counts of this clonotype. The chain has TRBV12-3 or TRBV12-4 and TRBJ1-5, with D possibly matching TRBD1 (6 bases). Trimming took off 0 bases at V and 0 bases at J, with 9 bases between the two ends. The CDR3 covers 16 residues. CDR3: CASSLAGQNSNQPQHF. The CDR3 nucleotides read TGTGCCAGCAGTTTAGCTGGACAGAATAGCAATCAGCCCCAGCATTTT.

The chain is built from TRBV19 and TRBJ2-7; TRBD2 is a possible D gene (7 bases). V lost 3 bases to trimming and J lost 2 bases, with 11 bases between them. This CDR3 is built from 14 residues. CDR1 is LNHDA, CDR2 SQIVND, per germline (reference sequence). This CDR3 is CASSMGGQTYEQYF. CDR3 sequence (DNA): TGTGCCAGTAGTATGGGGGGGCAGACCTACGAGCAGTACTTC. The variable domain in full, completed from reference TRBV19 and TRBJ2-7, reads DGGITQSPKYLFRKEGQNVTLSCEQNLNHDAMYWYRQDPGQGLRLIYYSQIVNDFQKGDIAEGYSVSREKKESFPLTVTSAQKNPTAFYLCASSMGGQTYEQYFGPGTRLTVT.

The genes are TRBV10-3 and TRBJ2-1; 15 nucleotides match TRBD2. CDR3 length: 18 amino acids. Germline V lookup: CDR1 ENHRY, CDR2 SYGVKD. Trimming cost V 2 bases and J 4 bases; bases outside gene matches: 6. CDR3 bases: TGTGCCATCAGTGAGGGACTAGCGGGAGGGCCGTCTTACAATGAGCAGTTCTTC. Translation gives CAISEGLAGGPSYNEQFF.

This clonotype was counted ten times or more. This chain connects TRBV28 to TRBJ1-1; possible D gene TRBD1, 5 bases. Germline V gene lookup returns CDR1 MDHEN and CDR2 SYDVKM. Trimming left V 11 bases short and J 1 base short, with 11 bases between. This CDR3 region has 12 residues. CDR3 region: CAWRDPNTEAFF. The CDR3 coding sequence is TGTGCCTGGAGGGACCCGAACACTGAAGCTTTCTTT.

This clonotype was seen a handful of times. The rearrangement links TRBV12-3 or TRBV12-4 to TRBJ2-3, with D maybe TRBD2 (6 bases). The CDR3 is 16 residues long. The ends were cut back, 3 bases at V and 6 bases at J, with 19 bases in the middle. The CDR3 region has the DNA TGTGCCAGCAGTTTCCTGCCGGGAGCCCCGACGGATACGCAGTATTTT. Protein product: CASSFLPGAPTDTQYF.

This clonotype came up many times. Written as DNA, the CDR3 is TGTGCCAGCAGCCCTCTAGCGGTAGCCAAAAACATTCAGTACTTC. Translating it yields CASSPLAVAKNIQYF. The gene calls are TRBV5-5 and TRBJ2-4; 7 nucleotides agree with TRBD2. J gave up 0 bases and V 4 bases, and 4 bases lay outside the gene matches. The germline gives CDR1 SGHKS, CDR2 YYEKEE (reference sequence). This CDR3 has 15 residues.

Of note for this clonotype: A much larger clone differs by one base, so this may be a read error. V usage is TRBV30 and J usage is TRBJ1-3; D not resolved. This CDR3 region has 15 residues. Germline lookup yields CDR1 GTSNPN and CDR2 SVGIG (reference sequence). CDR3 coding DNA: TGTGCCTGCTCCGAAGGGTGGCAGACTGGAAACACCACATATTTT. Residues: CACSEGWQTGNTTYF.